Presented here are 22 T cell receptor beta chains from one specimen sequenced in a study of shared clonotypes between healthy human individuals. Only CD45RO-negative cells positively selected for CCR7 counted as naive CD8 cells, so terminally differentiated effector memory CD45RA+ cells were excluded. Assay: immunoSEQ multiplex PCR; the TCRdb copy retains only in-frame clones and omits some. The table shows over 2 million clones, with roughly 94% occurring only once. The sample comprised naive CD8+ T cells sorted from blood. All receptors derive from a man between 18 and 29 years old in good health.

This chain connects TRBV27 to TRBJ1-1; D not resolved. This CDR3 has 14 amino acids. V lost 4 bases to trimming and J lost 8 bases, with 17 bases between them. From germline, CDR1 is MNHEY and CDR2 SMNVEV (reference sequence). The CDR3 reads CASSSGLLGREAFF. The CDR3 nucleotides are TGTGCCAGCAGTTCCGGGTTGCTAGGCCGGGAAGCTTTCTTT.

V gene TRBV7-6 combines with J gene TRBJ2-7, with no clear D. In germline, CDR1 is SGHVS, CDR2 FNYEAQ. The V and J ends lost 1 base and 2 bases respectively, with 6 bases between them. This CDR3 contains 13 residues. The CDR3 region is CASSLGDAYEQYF. As DNA, the CDR3 is TGTGCCAGCAGCTTAGGCGATGCCTACGAGCAGTACTTC.

The V call is TRBV10-3, the J call TRBJ1-1; no firm D call. The germline V gene encodes CDR1 ENHRY and CDR2 SYGVKD. Trimming took off 3 bases at V and 3 bases at J, with 5 bases between the two ends. The CDR3 extends over 12 amino acids. CDR3: CAISDADTEAFF. As DNA, the CDR3 is TGTGCCATCAGTGATGCGGACACTGAAGCTTTCTTT.

On this clone: Other DNA sequences in this sample translate to the same CDR3. This chain uses TRBV6-6 with TRBJ2-2, with D tentatively TRBD1 (6 bases). Germline lookup yields CDR1 MNHNY and CDR2 SVGAGI (reference sequence). The CDR3 totals 14 residues. Deletions cut 0 bases from V and 5 bases from J, with 7 bases between. The CDR3 reads CASSYSGGTGELFF. The CDR3 nucleotides are TGTGCCAGCAGTTACTCAGGGGGTACCGGGGAGCTGTTTTTT.

V is TRBV5-6 and J is TRBJ2-3; 12 bases fit TRBD1. Germline trimming cut 3 bases from V and 4 bases from J; bases unmatched to any gene: 6. Germline V lookup: CDR1 SGHDT, CDR2 YYEEEE. The CDR3 has 16 residues. The CDR3 DNA reads TGTGCCAGCAGCTCAGGGGACAGGGGGCGACCAGATACGCAGTATTTT. Protein product: CASSSGDRGRPDTQYF.

J is TRBJ1-4 and V is TRBV4-3; 9 positions match TRBD1. CDR1 is LGHNA and CDR2 is YSLEER in the germline V gene. This CDR3 contains 15 residues. After removal of 4 bases from V and 5 bases from J, the junction contained 5 bases not matched to a gene. In DNA, the CDR3 is TGCGCCAGCAGCCGATTAACAGGGGGCAATGAAAAACTGTTTTTT. It codes for CASSRLTGGNEKLFF.

The V call is TRBV5-6, the J call TRBJ2-7, with D unresolved. This CDR3 is built from 14 residues. Germline V CDR1 and CDR2: SGHDT, YYEEEE. V was clipped by 0 bases and J by 4 bases, with 11 bases between them. CDR3 coding DNA: TGTGCCAGCAGCTTGGGGCTAGAAGGGTACGAGCAGTACTTC. It specifies CASSLGLEGYEQYF.

As for this clone: Other DNA sequences in the same sample also yield this CDR3. The chain recombines TRBV4-1 with TRBJ2-7, with D hard to call. Germline V gives CDR1 MGHRA, CDR2 YSYEKL. V was cut by 0 bases and J by 0 bases, with 6 bases left in between. This CDR3 contains 14 residues. CDR3 loop: CASSQEAGSYEQYF. CDR3 coding DNA: TGCGCCAGCAGCCAAGAGGCCGGCTCCTACGAGCAGTACTTC.

The V gene is TRBV6-5, the J gene TRBJ2-2; no clear D gene. Trimming cost V 2 bases and J 6 bases, with 7 bases left between them. Germline CDR1 and CDR2: MNHEY and SVGAGI. The CDR3 contains 13 residues. The CDR3 region is CASSYGIPGELFF. The DNA of the CDR3 is TGTGCCAGCAGTTACGGCATCCCCGGGGAGCTGTTTTTT.

The chain combines TRBV19 with TRBJ1-2; D is unresolved. This CDR3 region has 15 residues. Germline V gene lookup returns CDR1 LNHDA and CDR2 SQIVND (reference sequence). V lost 6 bases to trimming and J lost 2 bases, with 16 bases between them. As DNA, the CDR3 is TGTGCCAGTAGCATTGCCCTCACAGTGAACTATGGCTACACCTTC. Translating gives CASSIALTVNYGYTF.

The genes are TRBV14 and TRBJ2-7, with 7 bases identical to TRBD2. Germline CDR1 is SGHDN and CDR2 is FVKESK. The ends lost 5 bases at V and 3 bases at J; junction bases unmatched: 13. The CDR3 covers 16 residues. This CDR3 reads CASSDHSGQRGYEQYF. The CDR3 DNA reads as TGTGCCAGCAGCGATCATTCCGGGCAGCGGGGCTACGAGCAGTACTTC. Full variable domain (missing parts from reference TRBV14 and TRBJ2-7): EAGVTQFPSHSVIEKGQTVTLRCDPISGHDNLYWYRRVMGKEIKFLLHFVKESKQDESGMPNNRFLAERTGGTYSTLKVQPAELEDSGVYFCASSDHSGQRGYEQYFGPGTRLTVT.

The chain carries TRBV6-5 and TRBJ2-7; 8 bases map to TRBD2. V was clipped by 2 bases and J by 7 bases; unmatched bases: 10. The CDR3 extends over 15 amino acids. Germline V gene lookup returns CDR1 MNHEY and CDR2 SVGAGI. This chain's CDR3 is CASSYASGGSGEQYF. Written as DNA, the CDR3 is TGTGCCAGCAGTTACGCGAGCGGGGGTTCGGGTGAGCAGTACTTC.

The CDR3 region is CASSLPERGEQYF. The DNA of the CDR3 is TGTGCCAGCAGCTTACCCGAGAGGGGCGAGCAGTACTTC. This rearrangement joins TRBV13 to TRBJ2-7; either TRBD1 or TRBD2 may fit D (5 bases each). Germline V gene lookup returns CDR1 PRHDT and CDR2 FYEKMQ (reference sequence). The V end was cut by 2 bases, the J end by 6 bases, with 11 bases between. The CDR3 runs 13 residues. The full variable domain, in which reference TRBV13 and TRBJ2-7 provide the parts outside the CDR3, is AAGVIQSPRHLIKEKRETATLKCYPIPRHDTVYWYQQGPGQDPQFLISFYEKMQSDKGSIPDRFSAQQFSDYHSELNMSSLELGDSALYFCASSLPERGEQYFGPGTRLTVT.

A remark on this clone: This sample includes further DNA sequences coding for the same CDR3. This chain links TRBV5-6 with TRBJ1-1; D uncertain. Per the germline V gene, CDR1 is SGHDT and CDR2 is YYEEEE. This CDR3 has 13 residues. Trimming cost V 0 bases and J 3 bases, with 6 bases left between them. CDR3 DNA sequence: TGTGCCAGCAGCTTGGTCCGGGACACTGAAGCTTTCTTT. This translates into CASSLVRDTEAFF.

CDR3 nucleotide sequence: TGTGCCAGCAGCTTAGTGGACTGGGGAGATACGCAGTATTTT. Protein product: CASSLVDWGDTQYF. The chain carries TRBV11-2 and TRBJ2-3, with a tentative D call TRBD2 (5 bases). CDR1 SGHAT and CDR2 FQNNGV come from the germline V gene. The length of the CDR3 is 14 residues. The germline V and J ends were trimmed by 1 base and 5 bases, with 10 bases remaining between them.

This clone has a single count. The CDR3 sequence is CASSEPMEGQDNEQFF. The DNA for the CDR3 is TGTGCCAGCAGTGAACCAATGGAGGGCCAAGACAATGAGCAGTTCTTC. The gene calls are TRBV2 and TRBJ2-1, with D possibly TRBD2 on 6 matching bases. The CDR3 contains 16 residues. Between the trimmed V and J ends, which lost 2 bases and 5 bases, there was a span of 16 bases. CDR1 and CDR2 (germline): SNHLY, FYNNEI.

Notes on this clone: Other DNA variants within this sample encode the same CDR3. J is TRBJ1-1 and V is TRBV4-1, with D possibly being TRBD1 (5 bases). There are 15 residues in the CDR3. V lost 0 bases to trimming and J lost 1 base, with 9 bases between them. Per the germline V gene, CDR1 is MGHRA and CDR2 is YSYEKL. This chain's CDR3 is CASSQEGAPNTEAFF. CDR3 DNA sequence: TGCGCCAGCAGCCAAGAAGGGGCCCCGAACACTGAAGCTTTCTTT.

This rearrangement joins TRBV11-2 to TRBJ2-7; unclear D gene. The length of the CDR3 is 13 residues. Trimming stripped 4 bases from V and 7 bases from J, with 14 bases between. Germline values: CDR1 SGHAT, CDR2 FQNNGV. Here the CDR3 DNA reads TGTGCCAGCAGCTCAGTGGGTGCCGGGGAGCAGTACTTC. This encodes CASSSVGAGEQYF. The entire variable domain, with the rest obtained from reference TRBV11-2 and TRBJ2-7, is as follows: EAGVAQSPRYKIIEKRQSVAFWCNPISGHATLYWYQQILGQGPKLLIQFQNNGVVDDSQLPKDRFSAERLKGVDSTLKIQPAKLEDSAVYLCASSSVGAGEQYFGPGTRLTVT.

The rearrangement links TRBV28 to TRBJ1-5, with D tentatively TRBD1 (6 bases). V was shortened by 3 bases and J by 6 bases, with 15 bases between the two germline ends. This CDR3 is built from 15 residues. The germline gives CDR1 MDHEN, CDR2 SYDVKM. The CDR3 DNA reads TGTGCCAGCAGTTTCCCCCCCGAGGGGGGTCAGCCCCAGCATTTT. Translated: CASSFPPEGGQPQHF. Full variable domain (missing parts from reference TRBV28 and TRBJ1-5): DVKVTQSSRYLVKRTGEKVFLECVQDMDHENMFWYRQDPGLGLRLIYFSYDVKMKEKGDIPEGYSVSREKKERFSLILESASTNQTSMYLCASSFPPEGGQPQHFGDGTRLSIL.

The chain carries TRBV7-9 and TRBJ1-2, with D possibly matching TRBD1 (6 bases). Trimming removed 5 bases from V and 0 bases from J, with 16 bases in between. Looked up from germline, CDR1 is SEHNR and CDR2 is FQNEAQ (reference sequence). The CDR3 is 16 amino acids. CDR3 residues: CASSPLRDKANYGYTF. The CDR3 DNA reads as TGTGCCAGCAGCCCACTCCGGGACAAAGCTAACTATGGCTACACCTTC.

V is TRBV19 and J is TRBJ2-7; TRBD1 matches 10 bases. Germline CDR1 LNHDA, CDR2 SQIVND (reference sequence). The CDR3 contains 15 residues. The V gene end was trimmed by 4 bases and the J gene end by 5 bases; junction bases not matched to a gene: 8. The DNA of the CDR3 is TGTGCCAGTAGTACGACGACAGGGGGCGAGAACGAGCAGTACTTC. Protein: CASSTTTGGENEQYF.

The chain joins TRBV29-1 to TRBJ2-7; D call uncertain. Trimming stripped 4 bases from V and 0 bases from J, with 10 bases between. Looked up from germline, CDR1 is SQVTM and CDR2 is ANQGSEA. The CDR3 is 13 residues long. This CDR3 is CSVVLSRSYEQYF. CDR3 nucleotide sequence: TGCAGCGTTGTTTTGTCCCGCTCCTACGAGCAGTACTTC.